This T cell receptor beta chain was obtained from a study of cytotoxic CD8 clonotypes in ibrutinib-treated CLL. Across the whole study: The authors obtained response samples at a median of approximately 12 months of treatment, range 6 to 36.

Trimming left V 3 bases short and J 4 bases short, with 15 bases between. The CDR3 is 15 residues long. Per the germline V gene, CDR1 is KGHSH and CDR2 is LQKENI. The repertoire was sequenced with immunoSEQ multiplex PCR; TCRdb's copy has only in-frame clones and lacks some. This table has about 80,000 clones, roughly 83% appearing once. This clone appeared a single time. The chain employs TRBV18 and TRBJ2-5; D may correspond to TRBD1 or TRBD2 (6 bases each). The source material was PBMCs, sampled after 12 months of ibrutinib treatment. The receptor was isolated from a human donor with chronic lymphocytic leukemia. This CDR3 reads CASSPSEGGGETQYF. In DNA form, the CDR3 reads TGTGCCAGCTCACCGTCCGAGGGGGGAGGAGAGACCCAGTACTTC.